These 16 T cell receptor beta chains share one sample of origin, sequenced in a study of blood T cell repertoires in COVID-19. Generated by immunoSEQ multiplex PCR, the TCRdb table keeps only in-frame clones and is missing some. The sample shows some 210,000 clones, 84% of them seen only once. The sample consisted of peripheral blood. Receptors originate from a woman aged 70-85 years with active or convalescent COVID-19.

The gene calls are TRBV10-1 and TRBJ2-2; a possible D gene is TRBD2 (6 bases). Between the trimmed V and J ends, which lost 6 bases and 0 bases, there was a span of 11 bases. Germline CDR1 WNHNN, CDR2 SYGVQD (reference sequence). The CDR3 covers 15 residues. CDR3 nucleotides: TGCGCCAGCAGGCCCGGGACTCCGAACACCGGGGAGCTGTTTTTT. Residues: CASRPGTPNTGELFF.

The V call is TRBV18, the J call TRBJ2-2; unclear D gene. Germline CDR1 KGHSH, CDR2 LQKENI. The ends were cut back, 2 bases at V and 1 base at J, with 5 bases in the middle. The CDR3 length is 14 residues. The CDR3: CASSPSQNTGELFF. DNA for the CDR3: TGTGCCAGCTCACCATCACAGAACACCGGGGAGCTGTTTTTT.

V is TRBV6-5 and J is TRBJ2-7; 8 nucleotides match TRBD2. The CDR3 spans 15 residues. Germline CDR1 MNHEY, CDR2 SVGAGI. Losses at the gene ends were 2 bases for V and 2 bases for J; bases not matched to a gene: 5. CDR3 in DNA: TGTGCCAGCAGTTACGGGACTAGTCGGCCCTACGAGCAGTACTTC. This gives the protein CASSYGTSRPYEQYF.

The genes are TRBV6-6 and TRBJ2-5, with 7 bases aligning to TRBD1. The CDR3 has 14 residues. CDR1 is MNHNY and CDR2 is SVGAGI in the germline V gene (reference sequence). V trimming: 2 bases; J trimming: 1 base; junction bases outside the gene matches: 1. The CDR3 loop is CASSYRDSQETQYF. CDR3 bases: TGTGCCAGCAGTTACCGGGACAGCCAAGAGACCCAGTACTTC.

The V gene is TRBV18, the J gene TRBJ1-6; 9 positions agree with TRBD1. The CDR3 spans 12 residues. Germline lookup yields CDR1 KGHSH and CDR2 LQKENI. Trimming cost V 6 bases and J 15 bases; bases outside gene matches: 6. CDR3 nucleotides: TGTGCCAGCTCGCCCGGACAGGGGATCCTCCACTTT. Translated, it gives CASSPGQGILHF.

This chain joins TRBV9 and TRBJ1-3; 7 bases fit TRBD1. V lost 4 bases to trimming and J lost 4 bases; unmatched junction nucleotides: 8. Germline V gene data show CDR1 as SGDLS and CDR2 as YYNGEE. This CDR3 is built from 15 residues. Written as DNA, the CDR3 is TGTGCCAGCAGCCCCCTGACAGGGTTAGGAAACACCATATATTTT. Its translation is CASSPLTGLGNTIYF.

The chain carries TRBV18 and TRBJ1-1, with unresolved D. The V gene lost 2 bases and the J gene lost 1 base, with 14 bases spanning the gap. CDR3 size: 16 residues. CDR1 is KGHSH and CDR2 is LQKENI in the germline V gene. This CDR3 reads CASSPSLPGTNTEAFF. In nucleotides, the CDR3 is TGTGCCAGCTCACCAAGTTTGCCGGGAACGAACACTGAAGCTTTCTTT.

The chain recombines TRBV4-1 with TRBJ2-1; possible D gene TRBD2, 5 bases. Trimming shortened V by 4 bases and J by 7 bases, and 8 bases separated the two germline ends. This CDR3 comprises 12 residues. The V gene's germline CDR1 is MGHRA and CDR2 YSYEKL. The chain's CDR3 is CASSPPGNEQFF. CDR3 in DNA: TGCGCCAGCAGCCCCCCGGGAAATGAGCAGTTCTTC.

The J gene is TRBJ1-1, the V gene TRBV12-3 or TRBV12-4; 7 bases map to TRBD1. The CDR3 runs 13 residues. V lost 5 bases to trimming and J lost 6 bases; unmatched junction nucleotides: 6. The CDR3 sequence: CASSGDSGAEAFF. The CDR3 DNA sequence: TGTGCCAGCAGTGGGGACAGTGGCGCTGAAGCTTTCTTT.

This sequence joins TRBV11-2 and TRBJ2-5; D ambiguous. V lost 7 bases, J lost 5 bases, and 17 bases lay in between. The CDR3 runs 14 residues. Per germline, CDR1 SGHAT and CDR2 FQNNGV. The DNA of the CDR3 is TGTGCCAGCACCTCTCGCATCGTCCGGGAGACCCAGTACTTC. As protein: CASTSRIVRETQYF.

The chain couples TRBV6-5 to TRBJ1-2, with TRBD1 identical over 8 bases. V gave up 4 bases and J gave up 0 bases; unmatched junction bases: 1. Germline V lookup: CDR1 MNHEY, CDR2 SVGAGI. The CDR3 totals 14 residues. CDR3 sequence reads: CASSLGQANYGYTF. The DNA for the CDR3 is TGTGCCAGCAGTTTGGGACAGGCTAACTATGGCTACACCTTC.

The V gene is TRBV20-1, the J gene TRBJ2-7, with 7 bases fitting TRBD2. Per the germline V gene, CDR1 is DFQATT and CDR2 is SNEGSKA (reference sequence). This CDR3 is 17 amino acids long. Losses at the gene ends were 3 bases for V and 7 bases for J; bases not matched to a gene: 21. CDR3 in DNA: TGCAGTGCTAGTAGGGCTAGCGGAGTCATACCGATGTGGGAGCAGTACTTC. Its translation is CSASRASGVIPMWEQYF.

This clone has only one observation. The chain carries TRBV28 and TRBJ1-2; 8 positions agree with TRBD1. This CDR3 has 15 residues. The V segment lost 6 bases and the J segment 4 bases; nucleotides outside the gene matches: 10. Germline lookup yields CDR1 MDHEN and CDR2 SYDVKM. The CDR3 DNA reads TGTGCCAGCAGCGTATACGACAGGGGCCCCTATGGCTACACCTTC. It is translated as CASSVYDRGPYGYTF.

The genes are TRBV2 and TRBJ1-2, with 8 bases matching TRBD1. The V gene's germline CDR1 is SNHLY and CDR2 FYNNEI. This CDR3 contains 14 residues. V was clipped by 7 bases and J by 8 bases; unmatched bases: 12. The CDR3 protein is CASKPQGVLAGYTF. The CDR3, as DNA: TGTGCCAGCAAACCACAGGGGGTCCTTGCCGGCTACACCTTC.

The rearrangement joins TRBV24-1 to TRBJ2-2, with TRBD1 matching over 8 bases. V trimming: 3 bases; J trimming: 4 bases; junction bases outside the gene matches: 6. Germline lookup yields CDR1 KGHDR and CDR2 SFDVKD. The CDR3 sequence is 16 residues long. In DNA form, the CDR3 reads TGTGCCACCAGTGATACCGGGACAGGAATCACCGGGGAGCTGTTTTTT. Translated, it gives CATSDTGTGITGELFF.

This clone was detected a few times. The chain recombines TRBV28 with TRBJ1-1; perhaps TRBD1 as D (5 bases). Per germline, CDR1 MDHEN and CDR2 SYDVKM. The CDR3 extends over 12 amino acids. The ends were cut back, 3 bases at V and 9 bases at J, with 11 bases in the middle. The chain's CDR3 is CASSFGRQKAFF. The CDR3 DNA reads as TGTGCCAGCAGTTTTGGGCGACAGAAAGCTTTCTTT.